Listed here are 27 T cell receptor beta chains from one sample, sequenced in a study of cytomegalovirus exposure and HLA in healthy donors. The PCR had 60 Vbeta and 13 Jbeta primers. Some clones are missing from TCRdb's copy, which holds only in-frame ones; the method was immunoSEQ multiplex PCR. This sample has roughly 200,000 clones, with around 88% found just once. The sequenced sample consisted of PBMCs. The source of these receptors is a young woman in good health and CMV-seronegative.

The CDR3 coding sequence is TGTGCCAGCTCACAGTCGGGGAGCGGCACAGATACGCAGTATTTT. Its translation: CASSQSGSGTDTQYF. J is TRBJ2-3 and V is TRBV18, with TRBD2 as a possible D gene (5 bases). Trimming removed 4 bases from V and 1 base from J, with 12 bases in between. The CDR3 extends over 15 amino acids. Germline lookup yields CDR1 KGHSH and CDR2 LQKENI.

Only one count was recorded for this clone. The J gene is TRBJ2-1, the V gene TRBV25-1; 11 bases fit TRBD1. The CDR3 covers 16 residues. In germline, CDR1 is MGHDK, CDR2 SYGVNS. Losses at the gene ends were 3 bases for V and 7 bases for J; bases not matched to a gene: 8. The CDR3: CASSDGQGAMTNEQFF. Written as DNA, the CDR3 is TGTGCCAGCAGTGACGGACAGGGGGCGATGACGAATGAGCAGTTCTTC.

The chain links TRBV7-9 to TRBJ2-7, with 13 positions matching TRBD2. V lost 5 bases, J lost 2 bases, and 6 bases stayed unmatched. There are 16 residues in the CDR3. From germline, CDR1 is SEHNR and CDR2 FQNEAQ (reference sequence). Written as DNA, the CDR3 is TGTGCCAGCAGCCCCGGGACTAGCGGGGAGACCTACGAGCAGTACTTC. Translating it yields CASSPGTSGETYEQYF.

V gene TRBV29-1 combines with J gene TRBJ2-3, with a weak D call TRBD2 (5 bases). The CDR3 covers 12 residues. Germline CDR1 and CDR2: SQVTM and ANQGSEA. V was shortened by 7 bases and J by 0 bases, with 8 bases between the two germline ends. In DNA, the CDR3 is TGCAGCGCACGGACTAGCACAGATACGCAGTATTTT. Amino acid sequence: CSARTSTDTQYF.

This chain links TRBV5-1 with TRBJ2-3; 8 bases fit TRBD2. Germline V CDR1 and CDR2: SGHRS, YFSETQ. The CDR3 is 16 residues long. V was pared by 2 bases and J by 2 bases, with 7 bases of the junction left unmatched. The DNA of the CDR3 is TGCGCCAGCAGCTTCGGGTCTAGCGGGTTCACAGATACGCAGTATTTT. Its translation: CASSFGSSGFTDTQYF.

This clone has just one count. The chain is built from TRBV5-1 and TRBJ1-2; D possibly corresponds to TRBD1 (6 bases). Trimming removed 0 bases from V and 8 bases from J, with 14 bases in between. CDR1 and CDR2 from the germline V gene are SGHRS and YFSETQ. This CDR3 is 14 amino acids long. The DNA of the CDR3 is TGCGCCAGCAGCTTGGGAGAGGGCAGGGGAGGCTACACCTTC. Translating gives CASSLGEGRGGYTF.

CDR3 sequence: CASSQSRDYEQYF. DNA of the CDR3: TGCGCCAGCAGTCAGTCGCGGGACTACGAGCAGTACTTC. This chain uses TRBV5-1 with TRBJ2-7; maybe TRBD2 (6 bases). The CDR3 covers 13 residues. The V gene's germline CDR1 is SGHRS and CDR2 YFSETQ. V lost 5 bases, J lost 3 bases, and 12 bases lay in between.

The chain couples TRBV18 to TRBJ2-1; 8 nucleotides match TRBD2. CDR3 length equals 15 residues. The V segment lost 6 bases and the J segment 6 bases; nucleotides outside the gene matches: 10. The germline V gene encodes CDR1 KGHSH and CDR2 LQKENI. The CDR3 DNA follows: TGTGCCAGCTCCTCCCGACAGGCGGGAGGCAATGAGCAGTTCTTC. Translated: CASSSRQAGGNEQFF.

The J gene is TRBJ2-2, the V gene TRBV28; D might be TRBD2 (7 bases). This CDR3 region has 15 residues. Between the trimmed V and J ends, which lost 3 bases and 7 bases, there was a span of 15 bases. The V gene's germline CDR1 is MDHEN and CDR2 SYDVKM. The CDR3 here is CASSFRGRAGGELFF. As DNA, the CDR3 is TGTGCCAGCAGTTTTAGGGGGAGGGCAGGCGGGGAGCTGTTTTTT.

J is TRBJ2-5 and V is TRBV10-3, with 12 bases matching TRBD2. The CDR3 runs to 15 residues. V dropped 5 bases and J dropped 5; count of bases not matched to a gene: 6. Germline CDR1 and CDR2: ENHRY and SYGVKD. CDR3 protein: CAISRTSGMAETQYF. The DNA for the CDR3 is TGTGCCATCAGTCGGACTAGCGGGATGGCGGAGACCCAGTACTTC.

This rearrangement joins TRBV5-1 to TRBJ2-2; tentatively, D is TRBD1 (6 bases). The V end was cut by 5 bases, the J end by 5 bases, with 16 bases between. Germline-derived CDR1 and CDR2 are SGHRS and YFSETQ. There are 15 residues in the CDR3. The CDR3 here is CASSVAGERTGELFF. In DNA form, the CDR3 reads TGCGCCAGCAGTGTGGCAGGGGAAAGGACCGGGGAGCTGTTTTTT.

This chain joins TRBV11-2 and TRBJ2-7; 7 bases map to TRBD1. V shed 5 bases, J shed 3 bases, and the junction held 10 bases outside the gene matches. The CDR3 runs to 15 residues. The germline gives CDR1 SGHAT, CDR2 FQNNGV. Here the CDR3 reads CASSPLRGRVYEQYF. As DNA, the CDR3 is TGTGCCAGCAGCCCCCTGAGGGGGCGCGTCTACGAGCAGTACTTC.

On this clone: The sample holds other DNA sequences that translate to the same CDR3. The rearrangement uses TRBV7-3 and TRBJ2-2; perhaps TRBD2 as D (6 bases). Germline V gene data show CDR1 as SGHTA and CDR2 as FQGTGA. V gave up 3 bases and J gave up 2 bases, with 19 bases separating them. This CDR3 has 18 residues. CDR3 nucleotides: TGTGCCAGCAGCTTTCATAGGACCGGGACTGCAAACACCGGGGAGCTGTTTTTT. It codes for CASSFHRTGTANTGELFF.

The V and J genes are TRBV28 and TRBJ1-1, with TRBD1 identical over 8 bases. The CDR3 has 14 amino acids. The germline V gene encodes CDR1 MDHEN and CDR2 SYDVKM. V was pared by 5 bases and J by 4 bases, with 6 bases of the junction left unmatched. The CDR3 DNA follows: TGTGCCAGCAGTCCAGGGGGCCTGTTCACTGAAGCTTTCTTT. This gives the protein CASSPGGLFTEAFF.

The chain couples TRBV2 to TRBJ1-1; TRBD1 agrees at 9 bases. V lost 6 bases and J lost 6; bases outside the gene matches: 8. The CDR3 length is 14 residues. CDR1 and CDR2 from the germline V gene are SNHLY and FYNNEI. The chain's CDR3 is CASSLGTGSPEAFF. DNA for the CDR3: TGTGCCAGCAGCCTAGGGACAGGGTCGCCTGAAGCTTTCTTT.

The J gene is TRBJ1-3, the V gene TRBV18; no clear D gene. Trimming cost V 8 bases and J 1 base, with 6 bases left between them. Germline lookup yields CDR1 KGHSH and CDR2 LQKENI. The length of the CDR3 is 12 residues. Here the CDR3 reads CASTPSGNTIYF. DNA of the CDR3: TGTGCCAGCACTCCTTCTGGAAACACCATATATTTT.

This clone was found once. This rearrangement joins TRBV7-9 to TRBJ2-7; D unclear. The V end was cut by 1 base, the J end by 3 bases, with 7 bases between. This CDR3 comprises 13 residues. The germline V gene encodes CDR1 SEHNR and CDR2 FQNEAQ (reference sequence). The CDR3 nucleotides read TGTGCCAGCAGCTTAGGGTGGAGCTACGAGCAGTACTTC. It codes for CASSLGWSYEQYF.

The chain is built from TRBV2 and TRBJ1-5, with 8 bases that match TRBD1. The V gene's germline CDR1 is SNHLY and CDR2 FYNNEI. V lost 6 bases, J lost 2 bases, and 6 bases stayed unmatched. CDR3 length equals 15 residues. CDR3 sequence reads: CASRETGGGNQPQHF. The CDR3 DNA reads TGTGCCAGCAGGGAAACAGGGGGAGGCAATCAGCCCCAGCATTTT.

The chain joins TRBV5-1 to TRBJ2-5, with D perhaps TRBD2 (5 bases). The CDR3 length is 13 residues. Per germline, CDR1 SGHRS and CDR2 YFSETQ. Trimming removed 5 bases from V and 2 bases from J, with 10 bases in between. As DNA, the CDR3 is TGCGCCAGCAGTACGGACTTTCAAGAGACCCAGTACTTC. Its protein is CASSTDFQETQYF.

The rearrangement links TRBV7-9 to TRBJ2-1, with 9 bases that match TRBD2. V trimming: 4 bases; J trimming: 5 bases; junction bases outside the gene matches: 3. The CDR3 has 14 residues. In germline, CDR1 is SEHNR, CDR2 FQNEAQ (reference sequence). CDR3 bases: TGTGCCAGCAGCTCGACTAGCGGAGACAATGAGCAGTTCTTC. This sequence encodes CASSSTSGDNEQFF.

V and J are TRBV19 and TRBJ1-2; TRBD1 might be the D (5 bases). This CDR3 contains 13 residues. With 4 bases removed from V and 2 bases from J, the gap between germline ends came to 8 bases. CDR1 is LNHDA, CDR2 SQIVND, per germline (reference sequence). The CDR3 reads CASSTTVNYGYTF. The CDR3 DNA sequence: TGTGCCAGTAGTACGACAGTGAACTATGGCTACACCTTC.

The V call is TRBV7-8, the J call TRBJ2-2; TRBD2 agrees at 15 bases. The V gene's germline CDR1 is SGHVS and CDR2 FQNEAQ. This CDR3 spans 17 amino acids. With V trimmed by 2 bases and J by 6 bases, 4 bases remained unmatched. The CDR3 sequence is CASSLQRTSGRAGELFF. Written as DNA, the CDR3 is TGTGCCAGCAGCTTACAAAGGACTAGCGGGAGGGCCGGGGAGCTGTTTTTT.

V and J are TRBV7-9 and TRBJ2-1, with D perhaps matching TRBD2 (6 bases). Per the germline V gene, CDR1 is SEHNR and CDR2 is FQNEAQ (reference sequence). The CDR3 loop spans 15 amino acids. Trimming pared 2 bases from V and 4 bases from J, leaving 12 bases between. The DNA for the CDR3 is TGTGCCAGCAGCTTATTGGCGGGAATGTACAATGAGCAGTTCTTC. Amino acids: CASSLLAGMYNEQFF. Full variable domain (remainder filled in from reference TRBV7-9 and TRBJ2-1): DTGVSQNPRHKITKRGQNVTFRCDPISEHNRLYWYRQTLGQGPEFLTYFQNEAQLEKSRLLSDRFSAERPKGSFSTLEIQRTEQGDSAMYLCASSLLAGMYNEQFFGPGTRLTVL.

The V gene is TRBV28, the J gene TRBJ2-1; TRBD2 agrees at 8 bases. J was trimmed by 5 bases and V by 5 bases; bases with no gene match: 5. CDR3 length equals 14 residues. Germline CDR1 reads MDHEN; CDR2 reads SYDVKM. The CDR3 loop is CASSTSGLHNEQFF. CDR3 in DNA: TGTGCCAGCAGTACTAGCGGTCTACACAATGAGCAGTTCTTC.

V gene TRBV2 combines with J gene TRBJ1-2; 7 nucleotides agree with TRBD1. V lost 7 bases, J lost 3 bases, and 5 bases stayed unmatched. This CDR3 spans 13 amino acids. The germline CDR1 and CDR2 sequences are SNHLY and FYNNEI. In DNA, the CDR3 is TGTGCCAGCATTCCACAGGGGTACTATGGCTACACCTTC. Protein: CASIPQGYYGYTF. Full variable domain (remainder filled in from reference TRBV2 and TRBJ1-2): EPEVTQTPSHQVTQMGQEVILRCVPISNHLYFYWYRQILGQKVEFLVSFYNNEISEKSEIFDDQFSVERPDGSNFTLKIRSTKLEDSAMYFCASIPQGYYGYTFGSGTRLTVV.

The chain is built from TRBV10-1 and TRBJ2-1, with D tentatively TRBD1 (6 bases). Germline assignment: CDR1 WNHNN and CDR2 SYGVQD (reference sequence). CDR3 length: 14 amino acids. With 6 bases removed from V and 4 bases from J, the gap between germline ends came to 13 bases. CDR3 loop: CASSPGQPYNEQFF. Written as DNA, the CDR3 is TGCGCCAGCAGCCCGGGACAACCTTACAATGAGCAGTTCTTC.

This clone was seen only once. This chain joins TRBV5-6 and TRBJ2-1; D is perhaps TRBD2 (6 bases). The CDR3 is 14 amino acids. V lost 0 bases and J lost 6, with 10 bases in between. CDR1 and CDR2 from the germline V gene are SGHDT and YYEEEE. CDR3 nucleotide sequence: TGTGCCAGCAGCTTGGTCGGGACTCCCAATGAGCAGTTCTTC. Translated, it gives CASSLVGTPNEQFF.